The clone carrying this TCR beta chain showed up just a few times. The sample is drawn from a study of CD8 T cells in ankylosing spondylitis. V shed 2 bases, J shed 4 bases, and the junction held 2 bases outside the gene matches. The CDR3 loop spans 15 amino acids. TCRdb passed the 5' RACE reads through MiXCR, listing each CDR3 protein once. This table holds approximately 350,000 distinct CDR3 sequences, roughly 14% found once. The material sequenced was blood, either unsorted or a sorted T cell fraction (not recorded which). The J gene is TRBJ2-3, the V gene TRBV12-3 or TRBV12-4; 11 positions match TRBD2. This clonotype was obtained from a male donor with ankylosing spondylitis or in good health (not recorded which). Here the CDR3 reads CASSLFSGGADTQYF. The CDR3 region has the DNA TGTGCCAGCAGTTTATTTAGCGGGGGGGCAGATACGCAGTATTTT.